The next 11 T cell receptor delta chains were all read from a single sample in a study of γδ T cells in repeated Plasmodium falciparum infection. Vgamma9/Vdelta2+ and Vdelta2-negative gammadelta T cells were flow-sorted from PBMC for bulk sequencing. TCRdb re-called the multiplex PCR reads via CATT. Among about 57,000 delta-chain clones listed, over 1.5% were seen once. The material sequenced was gamma-delta T cells from blood. These receptors originate from a pool of human donors (malaria-infected and uninfected, not separated).

Details on this clone: This DNA's translation differs at residue 11 from TCRdb's protein, which comes from a much larger clone; a read error is likely, and the protein shown is translated from the DNA. The gene calls are TRDV1 and TRDJ1; perhaps TRDD3 as D (8 bases). The CDR3 spans 21 residues. CDR1 and CDR2 from the germline V gene are TSWWSYY and QGS. V was clipped by 0 bases and J by 2 bases, with 28 bases between them. The CDR3 reads CALGELKSFLRYWGDTDKLIF. Here the CDR3 DNA reads TGTGCTCTTGGGGAACTGAAGAGCTTCCTAAGGTACTGGGGGGATACCGATAAACTCATCTTT.

This clone has at least ten counts. A single base is all that separates this from a far larger clone, so a read error is likely. Additional DNA sequences in this sample encode the identical CDR3. V is TRDV2 and J is TRDJ2, with D perhaps matching TRDD3 (6 bases). The CDR3 length is 17 residues. The V end was cut by 0 bases, the J end by 5 bases, with 18 bases between. CDR1 is GEAIGNYY and CDR2 is EKD in the germline V gene. CDR3 in DNA: TGTGCCTGTGACACCGTACTGGGAACGAACCTTACAGCACAACTCTTCTTT. It yields the protein CACDTVLGTNLTAQLFF.

In its sample, this clone was seen many times. The protein in TCRdb stems from a much larger clone and differs at residue 13 from this DNA's translation, likely a read error; here the protein is translated from the DNA. The V call is TRDV2, the J call TRDJ1; D is uncertain. The CDR3 has 19 amino acids. V lost 3 bases and J lost 1, with 26 bases in between. The germline gives CDR1 GEAIGNYY, CDR2 EKD. CDR3 in amino acids: CACDQIGTGWDSGTDKLIF. DNA for the CDR3: TGTGCCTGTGACCAGATCGGTACAGGGTGGGACTCGGGCACCGATAAACTCATCTTT.

This clone was seen ten or more times. A single base is all that separates this from a far larger clone, so a read error is likely. Other DNA sequences in the same sample also yield this CDR3. The chain uses TRDV1 and TRDJ1; 10 nucleotides agree with TRDD3. Looked up from germline, CDR1 is TSWWSYY and CDR2 is QGS. The CDR3 spans 20 residues. The CDR3 coding sequence is TGTGCCCTTGGGGAAAATTCCTGCGGCCTTCTCCTGTGGGGGATACAGAAACTCATCTTT. It translates to CALGENSCGLLLWGIQKLIF.

This clone was picked up a small number of times. A read error is likely here: a far larger clone is one base away. The same CDR3 can be traced to other DNA sequences in this sample. J is TRDJ1 and V is TRDV2; 8 bases match TRDD3. The J gene, missing from TCRdb, was assigned here through DNA to germline matching. Losses at the gene ends were 5 bases for V and 0 bases for J; bases not matched to a gene: 13. The CDR3 is 17 amino acids. The germline CDR1 and CDR2 sequences are GEAIGNYY and EKD. CDR3 sequence: CACAPFWGKSYTDKLIF. CDR3 bases: TGTGCCTGTGCCCCTTTCTGGGGGAAGTCGTACACCGATAAACTCATCTTT.

There are many counts of this clone. This chain uses TRDV1 with TRDJ1, with 8 bases lining up with TRDD3. CDR3 length equals 22 residues. The germline CDR1 and CDR2 sequences are TSWWSYY and QGS. Trimming cost V 6 bases and J 0 bases; bases outside gene matches: 27. CDR3 sequence (DNA): TGTGCTCTTGGCCCTACTTCATTCCCACTTCGGGGGGGATATATGGACACCGATAAACTCATCTTT. This gives the protein CALGPTSFPLRGGYMDTDKLIF.

In this sample, this clone turned up a few times. For this DNA, TCRdb reports the protein of a much larger clone, which diverges at residue 4, most likely from a read error; the protein presented here is translated directly from the DNA. The rearrangement uses TRDV1 and TRDJ1, with 11 bases fitting TRDD3. The J gene was missing in TCRdb and was found by matching the end of the DNA to germline. Per germline, CDR1 TSWWSYY and CDR2 QGS. CDR3 length equals 21 residues. The CDR3 reads CALWERTIDGGYGSYTDKLIF. In DNA, the CDR3 is TGTGCTCTTTGGGAACGGACCATCGATGGGGGATACGGTTCTTATACCGATAAACTCATCTTT.

This clone was counted many times. This may stem from a read error, because a much larger clone lies one nucleotide away. This sequence joins TRDV1 and TRDJ1; D is unclear. V was clipped by 3 bases and J by 0 bases, with 23 bases between them. The CDR3 runs to 19 residues. Germline loops: CDR1 TSWWSYY, CDR2 QGS. DNA of the CDR3: TGTGCTCTTGGGGACTCCCATCGAAGTGGACACGTATACACCGATAAACTCATCTTT. Translation gives CALGDSHRSGHVYTDKLIF.

In its sample, this clone was seen a few times. A far larger clone is off by one base, so a read error is likely. The same CDR3 is also encoded by other DNA sequences in this sample. For the V gene the call is TRDV1; the J gene has no call; TRDD3 reflects the table's D call only, with no check against the DNA. Looked up from germline, CDR1 is TSWWSYY and CDR2 is QGS. The length of the CDR3 is 22 residues. The CDR3 spells CALGEPRRRDTRTPFHSDKVIF. The CDR3 nucleotides are TGTGCTCTTGGGGAACCTCGGAGAAGAGATACGCGGACACCCTTCCACAGCGATAAAGTCATCTTT.

This clone was found many times. Only one base separates this from a far larger clonotype, so it likely reflects a read error. Other DNA sequences from this sample encode an identical CDR3 as well. The chain combines TRDV2 with TRDJ2, with D possibly matching TRDD3 (6 bases). Germline CDR1 and CDR2: GEAIGNYY and EKD. The CDR3 spans 17 residues. The CDR3 DNA is TGTGCTTGTGACACCGTACTGGGAACGAACCTGACAGCACAACTCTTCTTT. This translates into CACDTVLGTNLTAQLFF.

In its sample, this clone was seen many times. A far more abundant clone sits one base away, making this likely a read error. The chain recombines TRDV1 with TRDJ1; 8 bases fit TRDD3. Germline V gives CDR1 TSWWSYY, CDR2 QGS. The CDR3 consists of 25 residues. V lost 0 bases, J lost 0 bases, and 30 bases stayed unmatched. CDR3: CALGELGPPLGPLDWGGLYTDKLIF. CDR3 nucleotides: TGTGCTCTTGGGGAACTAGGACCCCCCTTAGGGCCCCTCGACTGGGGGGGATTGTACACCGATAAACTCATCTTT.